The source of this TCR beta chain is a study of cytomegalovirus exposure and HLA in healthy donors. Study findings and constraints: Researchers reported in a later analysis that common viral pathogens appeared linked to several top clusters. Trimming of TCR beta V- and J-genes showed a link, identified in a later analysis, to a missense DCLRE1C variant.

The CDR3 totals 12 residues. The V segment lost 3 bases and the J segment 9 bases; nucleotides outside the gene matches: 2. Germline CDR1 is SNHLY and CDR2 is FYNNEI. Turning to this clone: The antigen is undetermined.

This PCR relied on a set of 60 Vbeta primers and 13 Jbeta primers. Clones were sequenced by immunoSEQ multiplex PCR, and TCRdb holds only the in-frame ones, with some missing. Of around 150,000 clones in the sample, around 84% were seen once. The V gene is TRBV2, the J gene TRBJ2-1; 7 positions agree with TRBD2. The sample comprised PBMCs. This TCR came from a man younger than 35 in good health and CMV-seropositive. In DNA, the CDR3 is TGTGCCAGCAGTGAGGGGGGGATTGAGCAGTTCTTC. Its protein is CASSEGGIEQFF.